A single TCR beta chain is shown here with its context. Antigen specificity is unknown. At one boundary the junction diverges from the germline segment, which might be a read error. RNA transcripts served as the template for amplifying TCR beta CDR3 regions. The HTBI primer set drove a first-round RT-PCR of the TCR CDR3. TCRdb used MiXCR to reprocess the multiplex PCR reads, holding one entry per CDR3 protein. The table shows 300,000 to 450,000 distinct CDR3 sequences, with about 15% occurring only once. This record belongs to a study of T cells in Graves' hyperthyroidism and ophthalmopathy. The CDR3 is made up of 16 amino acids. Germline values: CDR1 KGHDR, CDR2 SFDVKD. General study findings and limits: Most thyroid-expanded clonotypes above 0.001 were also found in blood.

Sequencing was performed on blood. This receptor was obtained from a woman aged 25 to 39 with Graves' hyperthyroidism. This chain links TRBV24-1 with TRBJ2-1; 7 nucleotides line up with TRBD2. The CDR3 here is CATGDVSGNSYNEQFF. In DNA form, the CDR3 reads TGTGCCACCGGTGATGTGAGCGGGAACTCCTACAATGAGCAGTTCTTC.